The source of this T cell receptor (beta chain) is a study of cytomegalovirus exposure and HLA in healthy donors. PCR involved 60 Vbeta and 13 Jbeta primers. This table comes from immunoSEQ multiplex PCR, and its TCRdb copy is limited to in-frame clones, with some not included. The sample contains about 140,000 clones, around 85% of which appear only once. Study-wide results and limits: In a later analysis, productive TCRs from donors in an Asian-associated ancestry cluster reportedly carried fewer N-insertions than the cohort mean. There were some public TCRs occurring in many donors, but most TCR sequences were rare.

This clone was observed a handful of times. Its antigen is not known. Trimming cost V 2 bases and J 1 base, with 14 bases left between them. The germline V gene encodes CDR1 MNHNY and CDR2 SVGAGI (reference sequence). The CDR3 has 16 amino acids. This TCR was sampled from a man in his forties or fifties in good health and CMV-seropositive. The sequencing input was PBMCs. The chain joins TRBV6-6 to TRBJ2-5, with D uncertain. The CDR3 bases are TGTGCCAGCAGTTACGGGTCGGGTACAAGCCAAGAGACCCAGTACTTC. Protein: CASSYGSGTSQETQYF.